This T cell receptor beta chain was identified during a study of blood T cells in healthy people across ages. Each sample yielded at least 5.5 micrograms of PBMC total RNA. CDR3 length: 15 amino acids. Germline V gene sequence: CDR1 LNHDA, CDR2 SQIVND (reference sequence). The V end was cut by 7 bases, the J end by 1 base, with 14 bases between. Broader study findings: Conclusively comparing naive with antigen-experienced cells was impossible with unsorted PBMCs. The recorded TCR beta diversity per million T cells decreased in a roughly linear manner with age. Whereas aged donors had fewer naive CD4+ cells, long-lived donors had more of them and higher diversity.

This clonotype has only a few counts. Its specificity is unknown. Next came a second PCR, run for about 7 to 11 cycles, which used a sample-barcoded 5' primer along with a J-beta primer mix. A single record per CDR3 protein comes from TCRdb applying MiXCR to the 5' RACE reads. The sample holds about 650,000 distinct CDR3 sequences, about 30% seen once. The sequence derives from a woman older than 75 in good health. What was sequenced was blood. The genes are TRBV19 and TRBJ1-5, with TRBD1 as a possible D gene (5 bases). In nucleotides, the CDR3 is TGTGCCAGTAAAACAAACGCAGGGAGCAATCAGCCCCAGCATTTT. Translated: CASKTNAGSNQPQHF.